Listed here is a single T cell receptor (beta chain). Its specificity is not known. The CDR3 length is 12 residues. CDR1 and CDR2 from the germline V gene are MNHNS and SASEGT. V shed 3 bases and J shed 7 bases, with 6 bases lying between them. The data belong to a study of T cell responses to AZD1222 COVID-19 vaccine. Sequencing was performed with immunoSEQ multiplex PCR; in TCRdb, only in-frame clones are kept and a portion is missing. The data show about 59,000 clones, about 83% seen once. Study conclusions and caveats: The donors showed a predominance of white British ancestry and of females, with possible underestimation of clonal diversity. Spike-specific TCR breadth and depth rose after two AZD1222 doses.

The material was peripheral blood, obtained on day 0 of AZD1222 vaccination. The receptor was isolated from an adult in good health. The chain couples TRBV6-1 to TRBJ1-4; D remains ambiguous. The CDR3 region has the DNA TGTGCCAGCAGTGACGAAGGTGAAAAACTGTTTTTT. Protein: CASSDEGEKLFF.